These 18 T cell receptor beta chains were all obtained from the same sample, sequenced in a study of cytomegalovirus exposure and HLA in healthy donors. The PCR employed 60 Vbeta primers together with 13 Jbeta primers. The table came from immunoSEQ multiplex PCR; TCRdb's copy has only in-frame clones and leaves some out. Here the sample spans some 110,000 clones, roughly 80% being singletons. Sequenced input: PBMCs. Source of these receptors: a man aged 40-49 years in good health and CMV-seronegative.

The chain recombines TRBV7-6 with TRBJ2-2; 8 nucleotides align to TRBD1. The CDR3 totals 15 residues. Germline V gene lookup returns CDR1 SGHVS and CDR2 FNYEAQ. V lost 7 bases to trimming and J lost 6 bases; unmatched junction nucleotides: 10. The CDR3 nucleotides read TGTGCCAGCAAGGGAGGACAGGGTTATCCCGGGGAGCTGTTTTTT. Translation gives CASKGGQGYPGELFF. Complete variable domain (other parts from reference TRBV7-6 and TRBJ2-2): GAGVSQSPRYKVTKRGQDVALRCDPISGHVSLYWYRQALGQGPEFLTYFNYEAQQDKSGLPNDRFSAERPEGSISTLTIQRTEQRDSAMYRCASKGGQGYPGELFFGEGSRLTVL.

The chain uses TRBV5-1 and TRBJ2-1, with 11 bases that match TRBD2. This CDR3 contains 16 residues. CDR1 and CDR2 (germline): SGHRS, YFSETQ. Trimming cost V 4 bases and J 8 bases; bases outside gene matches: 11. The CDR3 nucleotides read TGCGCCAGCAGCCGGTCTAGCGGGGGGCAACTTGATGAGCAGTTCTTC. This sequence encodes CASSRSSGGQLDEQFF.

The V gene is TRBV4-1, the J gene TRBJ1-5; TRBD1 might be the D (6 bases). V lost 0 bases to trimming and J lost 8 bases, with 17 bases between them. This CDR3 contains 16 residues. From germline, CDR1 is MGHRA and CDR2 YSYEKL. The CDR3 region is CASSQELASGDKPQHF. The CDR3 bases are TGCGCCAGCAGCCAAGAACTCGCGTCAGGGGATAAGCCCCAGCATTTT.

This rearrangement joins TRBV19 to TRBJ1-2, with 8 positions matching TRBD1. This CDR3 has 15 amino acids. Trimming at V came to 4 bases and at J to 4 bases, leaving 8 bases not matched to a gene. Germline V CDR1 and CDR2: LNHDA, SQIVND (reference sequence). CDR3 sequence (DNA): TGTGCCAGTAGTACACGGACAGGGATGACCTATGGCTACACCTTC. This translates into CASSTRTGMTYGYTF.

This rearrangement joins TRBV5-1 to TRBJ2-7; no clear D. This CDR3 contains 15 residues. Germline V gives CDR1 SGHRS, CDR2 YFSETQ. The V end lost 2 bases, the J end lost 5 bases, and 17 bases lay between the germline ends. CDR3 nucleotide sequence: TGCGCCAGCAGCTTCAGTGACATAAGGATGGACGAGCAGTACTTC. This translates into CASSFSDIRMDEQYF.

The CDR3 region is CASSNKWGQPEAFF. CDR3 bases: TGTGCCAGCAGCAACAAATGGGGACAACCTGAAGCTTTCTTT. J is TRBJ1-1 and V is TRBV27; D is possibly TRBD1 (6 bases). V lost 6 bases and J 6 bases, leaving 17 bases between the germline ends. The CDR3 length is 14 residues. Germline loops: CDR1 MNHEY, CDR2 SMNVEV (reference sequence).

The chain uses TRBV6-6 and TRBJ2-7, with a weak D call TRBD1 (5 bases). The length of the CDR3 is 13 residues. Deletions cut 4 bases from V and 4 bases from J, with 11 bases between. Germline CDR1 and CDR2: MNHNY and SVGAGI (reference sequence). CDR3 sequence (DNA): TGTGCCAGCAGTTCCCAGCAGGGTTACGAGCAGTACTTC. Encoded protein: CASSSQQGYEQYF.

The rearrangement uses TRBV10-1 and TRBJ2-5; 7 bases agree with TRBD2. V gave up 5 bases and J gave up 5 bases; unmatched junction bases: 8. The CDR3 sequence is 14 residues long. In germline, CDR1 is WNHNN, CDR2 SYGVQD (reference sequence). The chain's CDR3 is CASSPAGDGETQYF. The CDR3 bases are TGCGCCAGCAGTCCGGCGGGGGATGGTGAGACCCAGTACTTC.

V usage is TRBV5-1 and J usage is TRBJ2-5, with a tentative D call TRBD2 (6 bases). V gave up 4 bases and J gave up 4 bases, with 14 bases separating them. There are 14 residues in the CDR3. Germline CDR1 SGHRS, CDR2 YFSETQ. CDR3 residues: CASSPSGGGETQYF. The CDR3 nucleotides read TGCGCCAGCAGCCCTAGTGGGGGAGGAGAGACCCAGTACTTC. The full variable domain, completed using reference TRBV5-1 and TRBJ2-5, is KAGVTQTPRYLIKTRGQQVTLSCSPISGHRSVSWYQQTPGQGLQFLFEYFSETQRNKGNFPGRFSGRQFSNSRSEMNVSTLELGDSALYLCASSPSGGGETQYFGPGTRLLVL.

In this sample, this clone turned up a few times. The junction departs from the called germline gene at one end, perhaps through a read error. At the DNA level, this CDR3 is encoded by other sequences in the same sample as well. The chain employs TRBV7-9 and TRBJ2-7, with a weak D call TRBD1 (5 bases). There are 12 residues in the CDR3. CDR1 and CDR2 from the germline V gene are SEHNR and FQNEAQ (reference sequence). CDR3 amino acids: CSSSSDSYEQYF. Written as DNA, the CDR3 is TGTTCCAGCAGCAGCGACAGCTACGAGCAGTACTTC.

The table lists this clone with a few counts. The chain carries TRBV9 and TRBJ2-1, with TRBD2 matching over 11 bases. Germline V lookup: CDR1 SGDLS, CDR2 YYNGEE. The CDR3 is 15 amino acids. With V trimmed by 0 bases and J by 6 bases, 2 bases remained unmatched. The DNA for the CDR3 is TGTGCCAGCAGCGTAGGTAGCGGGGGGGCCAATGAGCAGTTCTTC. Translated, it gives CASSVGSGGANEQFF.

This clone has just one count. V usage is TRBV18 and J usage is TRBJ1-5; weak D call: TRBD1 (6 bases). Germline V lookup: CDR1 KGHSH, CDR2 LQKENI. Trimming pared 5 bases from V and 7 bases from J, leaving 12 bases between. The CDR3 has 13 residues. CDR3 in DNA: TGTGCCAGCTCAGAGGGAACAGGGCAGCCCCAGCATTTT. Its protein product is CASSEGTGQPQHF.

The rearrangement uses TRBV28 and TRBJ2-1; 10 bases fit TRBD1. Germline CDR1 and CDR2: MDHEN and SYDVKM. The CDR3 contains 15 residues. V lost 5 bases to trimming and J lost 4 bases; unmatched junction nucleotides: 5. The CDR3 coding sequence is TGTGCCAGCAGTCTCGGGACAGGGGTTTACAATGAGCAGTTCTTC. Protein product: CASSLGTGVYNEQFF.

The chain joins TRBV4-1 to TRBJ2-3, with TRBD2 identical over 7 bases. Germline assignment: CDR1 MGHRA and CDR2 YSYEKL. V lost 0 bases, J lost 4 bases, and 10 bases stayed unmatched. The CDR3 is 17 residues long. The CDR3 DNA follows: TGCGCCAGCAGCCAAGAAGGGAAAGGACTAGTGGCAGATACGCAGTATTTT. Translated: CASSQEGKGLVADTQYF.

The V and J genes are TRBV28 and TRBJ1-1; no clear D gene. Looked up from germline, CDR1 is MDHEN and CDR2 is SYDVKM. The CDR3 totals 13 residues. Trimming took off 7 bases at V and 7 bases at J, with 16 bases between the two ends. This CDR3 reads CASTLFLGLEAFF. DNA of the CDR3: TGTGCCAGCACCTTATTCCTTGGCCTTGAAGCTTTCTTT.

The chain uses TRBV5-1 and TRBJ1-1; 7 bases agree with TRBD1. The V segment lost 4 bases and the J segment 7 bases; nucleotides outside the gene matches: 10. There are 14 residues in the CDR3. Germline V CDR1 and CDR2: SGHRS, YFSETQ. CDR3 nucleotides: TGCGCCAGCAGCCTCCCGGGACAGCAGTTTGAAGCTTTCTTT. Encoded protein: CASSLPGQQFEAFF.

As regards this clone: The junction and the germline gene differ at one end; a read error may be behind it. The rearrangement uses TRBV7-9 and TRBJ1-4; no definite D call. CDR1 and CDR2 from the germline V gene are SEHNR and FQNEAQ (reference sequence). This CDR3 is 16 amino acids long. CDR3 bases: TGTTCCAGCAGCCCTCCCGGGGTAGGGAGAAATGAAAAACTGTTTTTT. It encodes CSSSPPGVGRNEKLFF. Drawing the rest from reference TRBV7-9 and TRBJ1-4, the complete variable domain is DTGVSQNPRHKITKRGQNVTFRCDPISEHNRLYWYRQTLGQGPEFLTYFQNEAQLEKSRLLSDRFSAERPKGSFSTLEIQRTEQGDSAMYLCSSSPPGVGRNEKLFFGSGTQLSVL.

The chain joins TRBV19 to TRBJ2-3, with D possibly being TRBD2 (5 bases). Between the trimmed V and J ends, which lost 5 bases and 8 bases, there was a span of 20 bases. The length of the CDR3 is 15 residues. Germline CDR1 LNHDA, CDR2 SQIVND (reference sequence). This CDR3 is CASSLGSAMGRTQYF. The CDR3 nucleotides read TGTGCCAGTAGTCTGGGTAGCGCCATGGGTCGTACGCAGTATTTT. Looking up the rest from reference TRBV19 and TRBJ2-3 gives the full variable domain: DGGITQSPKYLFRKEGQNVTLSCEQNLNHDAMYWYRQDPGQGLRLIYYSQIVNDFQKGDIAEGYSVSREKKESFPLTVTSAQKNPTAFYLCASSLGSAMGRTQYFGPGTRLTVL.